The present T cell receptor beta chain was sequenced within a study of T cells expressing NK-cell markers. From the 5' RACE reads, TCRdb lists one entry per CDR3 protein and no DNA. This listing includes some 450,000 distinct CDR3 sequences. The germline V gene has CDR1 LGHNA and CDR2 YNFKEQ. The CDR3 totals 19 residues. General observations from the study: A handful of donors likewise had their CD3+CD56-NKG2C+ fraction led by these clonotypes. Of the CD8+ T cell pool in about 6 donors, roughly 1.0-8% was accounted for by dominant NKG2C+ clonotypes.

Concerning this clonotype: No antigen is known for it.

J is TRBJ1-1 and V is TRBV4-2; TCRdb's D gene call, TRBD1, goes unchecked for lack of DNA. This receptor was taken from a woman between 18 and 69 years old in good health. Sequenced: blood T cells: a sorted CD56 or NKG2C T cell subset, CD4+ or CD8+ T cells, or bulk PBMC T cells (not recorded which). CDR3: CASSQVAGTQGGRLAEAFF.